What follows is one T cell receptor (beta chain) and its context. The ends lost 5 bases at V and 5 bases at J; junction bases unmatched: 9. Looked up from germline, CDR1 is SGHAT and CDR2 is FQNNGV. CDR3 size: 15 residues. These data originate in a study of T cell changes during pregnancy in multiple sclerosis. Clones were sequenced by immunoSEQ multiplex PCR, and TCRdb holds only the in-frame ones, with some missing. The sample includes roughly 44,000 clones, approximately 90% of them seen just once. The chain links TRBV11-2 to TRBJ2-1; 7 bases match TRBD1. This material consisted of CD8+ T cells from peripheral blood mononuclear cells, taken after pregnancy. The origin of this receptor is a female donor in good health, enrolled as a control in a pregnancy study. CDR3 loop: CASSPFVGQNNEQFF. CDR3 DNA sequence: TGTGCCAGCAGCCCGTTCGTGGGACAGAACAATGAGCAGTTCTTC.